A selection of T cell receptor beta chains follows, all from one sample in a study of human T cells and chemical hapten exposure. MiXCR, run by TCRdb on the RACE reads, gives a single entry per CDR3 protein. Of roughly 100,000 distinct CDR3 sequences listed, around 35% are singletons. Sequenced material: whole blood, taken in connection with sensitization to the hapten diphenylcyclopropenone (DPC). These receptors all come from a man aged 40-49 years with alopecia areata. Some clones in this sample may be carry-over from other donors' samples. Each CDR3 is given with its conserved first and last residue. A D gene is named only where the DNA matches it firmly. Rows give clone size only sometimes, using once, few, many, or a class for an expanded clone.

CDR3nt: TGCGCCAGCAGCTTGGACCAGGGCCCCAATTCACCCCTCCACTTT
CDR3aa: CASSLDQGPNSPLHF
j_gene: TRBJ1-6
abundance: -
d_gene: -
v_gene: TRBV5-1

CDR3nt: TGTGCCAGCAGTATTCACCCAGATACGCAGTATTTT
CDR3aa: CASSIHPDTQYF
j_gene: TRBJ2-3
abundance: few
d_gene: -
v_gene: TRBV6-2/TRBV6-3

CDR3nt: TGTGCCAGCACGGACAGGGGGTATCAAGAGACCCAGTACTTC
CDR3aa: CASTDRGYQETQYF
j_gene: TRBJ2-5
abundance: -
d_gene: TRBD1
v_gene: TRBV6-2/TRBV6-3

CDR3nt: TGTGCCAGCAGTGCTCAAGCGGGAACTAGAGCCGGGGAGCTGTTTTTT
CDR3aa: CASSAQAGTRAGELFF
j_gene: TRBJ2-2
abundance: few
d_gene: TRBD2
v_gene: TRBV2

CDR3nt: TGTGCCAGCACCCCTTTCGACAGCTCCTACAATGAGCAGTTCTTC
CDR3aa: CASTPFDSSYNEQFF
j_gene: TRBJ2-1
abundance: -
d_gene: -
v_gene: TRBV12-3/TRBV12-4

CDR3nt: TGTGCCAGCTCTCCCCTCAGGGGAGGGGTCCAAGAGACCCAGTACTTC
CDR3aa: CASSPLRGGVQETQYF
j_gene: TRBJ2-5
abundance: -
d_gene: -
v_gene: TRBV18

CDR3nt: TGTGCCAGCAGTGAATCCGCGAGGACCTCGTCCTACGAGCAGTACTTC
CDR3aa: CASSESARTSSYEQYF
j_gene: TRBJ2-7
abundance: few
d_gene: -
v_gene: TRBV25-1

CDR3nt: TGTGCCAGCAGTGGGGGGGGGGCAAGTCAGCCCCAGCATTTT
CDR3aa: CASSGGGASQPQHF
j_gene: TRBJ1-5
abundance: few
d_gene: -
v_gene: TRBV6-6

CDR3nt: TGTGCCAGCAGCTCGGGCTTCTTC
CDR3aa: CASSSGFF
j_gene: TRBJ1-2
abundance: -
d_gene: -
v_gene: TRBV7-9

CDR3nt: TGTGCCAGCAGCTTCGTCCCGGGGATGTGGAACACCGGGGAGCTGTTTTTT
CDR3aa: CASSFVPGMWNTGELFF
j_gene: TRBJ2-2
abundance: -
d_gene: -
v_gene: TRBV7-9

CDR3nt: TGTGCCAGCAGTTACTCGAGGGGGTCCTACAATGAGCAGTTCTTC
CDR3aa: CASSYSRGSYNEQFF
j_gene: TRBJ2-1
abundance: few
d_gene: -
v_gene: TRBV6-6

CDR3nt: TGCGCCAGCAGCTTGGCTAGGGGAGGTGCAGATACGCAGTATTTT
CDR3aa: CASSLARGGADTQYF
j_gene: TRBJ2-3
abundance: -
d_gene: -
v_gene: TRBV5-1

CDR3nt: TGTGCCACCAGCAGAGATGGCAACACCGGGGAGCTGTTTTTT
CDR3aa: CATSRDGNTGELFF
j_gene: TRBJ2-2
abundance: -
d_gene: -
v_gene: TRBV15

CDR3nt: TGTGCCAGCAGCTTAAGCGGGAGGGCCGTAATAAGGGCGAACAATGAGCAGTTCTTC
CDR3aa: CASSLSGRAVIRANNEQFF
j_gene: TRBJ2-1
abundance: -
d_gene: TRBD2
v_gene: TRBV7-9

CDR3nt: TGTGCCACAATGACAGGCTCTGGGGCCAACGTCCTGACTTTC
CDR3aa: CATMTGSGANVLTF
j_gene: TRBJ2-6
abundance: -
d_gene: -
v_gene: TRBV6-5

CDR3nt: TGTGCCAGCAGCGAAGAGGGACTAGCGGGAGGTCTAGAGCAGTTCTTC
CDR3aa: CASSEEGLAGGLEQFF
j_gene: TRBJ2-1
abundance: -
d_gene: TRBD2
v_gene: TRBV2

CDR3nt: TGCAGCGTTGATTCTCCGTCAGGGGACTATGGCTACACCTTC
CDR3aa: CSVDSPSGDYGYTF
j_gene: TRBJ1-2
abundance: few
d_gene: -
v_gene: TRBV29-1

CDR3nt: TGTGCCAGCAGTTTAGCGGGAGGGCCGAAGGAGCAGTTCTTC
CDR3aa: CASSLAGGPKEQFF
j_gene: TRBJ2-1
abundance: -
d_gene: TRBD2
v_gene: TRBV6-2/TRBV6-3

CDR3nt: TGTGCCAGCAGCCTATCCGGGACAGGGCTGGGTGGCTACACCTTC
CDR3aa: CASSLSGTGLGGYTF
j_gene: TRBJ1-2
abundance: -
d_gene: TRBD1
v_gene: TRBV28

CDR3nt: TGTGCCAGCAGCCCCCATCACTTTTCAGGCCCGAACACTGAAGCTTTCTTT
CDR3aa: CASSPHHFSGPNTEAFF
j_gene: TRBJ1-1
abundance: few
d_gene: -
v_gene: TRBV13

CDR3nt: TGTGCCAGCAGGACGGGACAGGGCATCAATCAGCCCCAGCATTTT
CDR3aa: CASRTGQGINQPQHF
j_gene: TRBJ1-5
abundance: once
d_gene: TRBD1
v_gene: TRBV28

CDR3nt: TGTGCCAGCAGTTACTCCCCGGGACTAGCGGGATCCTACGAGCAGTACTTC
CDR3aa: CASSYSPGLAGSYEQYF
j_gene: TRBJ2-7
abundance: -
d_gene: TRBD2
v_gene: TRBV6-2/TRBV6-3

CDR3nt: TGTGCCAGCAGCAAGGGACAGACAAGTAGCAATCAGCCCCAGCATTTT
CDR3aa: CASSKGQTSSNQPQHF
j_gene: TRBJ1-5
abundance: few
d_gene: TRBD1
v_gene: TRBV6-6

CDR3nt: TGTGCCAGCAGTTACTCCGGGGCAGGGCGGGGGAATGAGCAGTTCTTC
CDR3aa: CASSYSGAGRGNEQFF
j_gene: TRBJ2-1
abundance: -
d_gene: TRBD2
v_gene: TRBV6-5

CDR3nt: TGCAGTGCTAGAGATACACAGGGGGGCTATGGCTACACCTTC
CDR3aa: CSARDTQGGYGYTF
j_gene: TRBJ1-2
abundance: many
d_gene: TRBD1
v_gene: TRBV20-1

CDR3nt: TGTGCCACCTCAGAACCAGGTGATACGCAGTATTTT
CDR3aa: CATSEPGDTQYF
j_gene: TRBJ2-3
abundance: -
d_gene: -
v_gene: TRBV7-8

CDR3nt: TGTGCCAGCAGCACGGACGTTAATAAAGCTTTCTTT
CDR3aa: CASSTDVNKAFF
j_gene: TRBJ1-1
abundance: few
d_gene: -
v_gene: TRBV5-6

CDR3nt: TGTGCCAGCACCCTACTACCCCCAGATACGCAGTATTTT
CDR3aa: CASTLLPPDTQYF
j_gene: TRBJ2-3
abundance: -
d_gene: -
v_gene: TRBV12-3/TRBV12-4

CDR3nt: TGTGCCAGCAGACCCCAGGGATATAGCAATCAGCCCCAGCATTTT
CDR3aa: CASRPQGYSNQPQHF
j_gene: TRBJ1-5
abundance: -
d_gene: -
v_gene: TRBV12-3/TRBV12-4

CDR3nt: TGCGCCAGCAGCAGAGGGCCGTCCAGCGAGCAGTTCTTC
CDR3aa: CASSRGPSSEQFF
j_gene: TRBJ2-1
abundance: -
d_gene: -
v_gene: TRBV5-1

CDR3nt: TGTGCCAGCAGCCAGATAGCGGGAGCGAGGAATGAGCAGTTCTTC
CDR3aa: CASSQIAGARNEQFF
j_gene: TRBJ2-1
abundance: -
d_gene: TRBD2
v_gene: TRBV3-1

CDR3nt: TGTGCCAGCAAGCCCTCCGGGACAAATAGCAATCAGCCCCAGCATTTT
CDR3aa: CASKPSGTNSNQPQHF
j_gene: TRBJ1-5
abundance: few
d_gene: -
v_gene: TRBV6-2/TRBV6-3

CDR3nt: TGCAGCGCGCGCACCGGGACAGGGACCTACGAGCAGTACTTC
CDR3aa: CSARTGTGTYEQYF
j_gene: TRBJ2-7
abundance: -
d_gene: TRBD1
v_gene: TRBV29-1

CDR3nt: TGCAGCGTTGTAATTGAGTCGGCAGCTCGAAGCACAGATACGCAGTATTTT
CDR3aa: CSVVIESAARSTDTQYF
j_gene: TRBJ2-3
abundance: -
d_gene: -
v_gene: TRBV29-1

CDR3nt: TGTGCCAGCAGCTTAGGTGCCGGAAACACAGATACGCAGTATTTT
CDR3aa: CASSLGAGNTDTQYF
j_gene: TRBJ2-3
abundance: -
d_gene: -
v_gene: TRBV7-9

CDR3nt: TGCAGCGTTGCATCGGGGATCGGAAACACCATATATTTT
CDR3aa: CSVASGIGNTIYF
j_gene: TRBJ1-3
abundance: -
d_gene: -
v_gene: TRBV29-1

CDR3nt: TGTGCCCCGCTTGTCTCTGGGGCCAACGTCCTGACTTTC
CDR3aa: CAPLVSGANVLTF
j_gene: TRBJ2-6
abundance: few
d_gene: -
v_gene: TRBV18

CDR3nt: TGTGCCTGGAATCAGGGGGTGGGTTACGAGCAGTACTTC
CDR3aa: CAWNQGVGYEQYF
j_gene: TRBJ2-7
abundance: few
d_gene: TRBD1
v_gene: TRBV30

CDR3nt: TGTGCCAGCAGTATGGGACAGGGGGGTTACAATGAGCAGTTCTTC
CDR3aa: CASSMGQGGYNEQFF
j_gene: TRBJ2-1
abundance: few
d_gene: TRBD1
v_gene: TRBV12-3/TRBV12-4

CDR3nt: TGTGCCAGCAGCCCGGGACTAGCGGTCTACAATGAGCAGTTCTTC
CDR3aa: CASSPGLAVYNEQFF
j_gene: TRBJ2-1
abundance: -
d_gene: TRBD2
v_gene: TRBV9